This record covers a single TCR beta chain. What it recognizes is unknown. The CDR3 totals 17 residues. Germline lookup yields CDR1 KGHSH and CDR2 LQKENI. Trimming cost V 2 bases and J 10 bases, with 24 bases left between them. The source of the sample is a study of siplizumab effects on memory and regulatory T cells. Study results and caveats: Among alloreactive clones, only a minor fraction mapped to unstimulated subsets. Apparently key alloresponse contributors, naive T cells also seemed more diverse than memory cells.

TCRdb keeps only in-frame clones here, not all; method: immunoSEQ multiplex PCR. The sample lists under 130,000 clones; 93% were seen once. This TCR was recovered from a human donor in good health. The sequenced sample consisted of CD4+ T cells sorted from blood. This sequence joins TRBV18 and TRBJ2-1, with D perhaps TRBD1 (6 bases). Here the CDR3 reads CASSPTGTPEGKLEQFF. The CDR3 DNA sequence: TGTGCCAGCTCACCAACCGGGACACCAGAGGGGAAATTGGAGCAGTTCTTC.